This T cell receptor (beta chain) was profiled in a study of technical replicates of blood from several donors. Assay used: immunoSEQ multiplex PCR; TCRdb lists only in-frame clones, some missing. The repertoire has roughly 59,000 clones, approximately 83% of them found once; the top ten carry more than 4.5%. Trimming stripped 6 bases from V and 7 bases from J, with 15 bases between. This CDR3 contains 13 residues. Looked up from germline, CDR1 is SNHLY and CDR2 is FYNNEI. Only a few counts were recorded for this clone. This chain joins TRBV2 and TRBJ1-2; D not resolved. The sequenced sample consisted of PBMCs. The TCR sequence derives from a human donor in good health. Some clones in this sample may be carry-over from other donors' samples. The CDR3 DNA reads as TGTGCCAGCAGCAAAAGGTCGGGGTCTGGCTACACCTTC. Translating gives CASSKRSGSGYTF.